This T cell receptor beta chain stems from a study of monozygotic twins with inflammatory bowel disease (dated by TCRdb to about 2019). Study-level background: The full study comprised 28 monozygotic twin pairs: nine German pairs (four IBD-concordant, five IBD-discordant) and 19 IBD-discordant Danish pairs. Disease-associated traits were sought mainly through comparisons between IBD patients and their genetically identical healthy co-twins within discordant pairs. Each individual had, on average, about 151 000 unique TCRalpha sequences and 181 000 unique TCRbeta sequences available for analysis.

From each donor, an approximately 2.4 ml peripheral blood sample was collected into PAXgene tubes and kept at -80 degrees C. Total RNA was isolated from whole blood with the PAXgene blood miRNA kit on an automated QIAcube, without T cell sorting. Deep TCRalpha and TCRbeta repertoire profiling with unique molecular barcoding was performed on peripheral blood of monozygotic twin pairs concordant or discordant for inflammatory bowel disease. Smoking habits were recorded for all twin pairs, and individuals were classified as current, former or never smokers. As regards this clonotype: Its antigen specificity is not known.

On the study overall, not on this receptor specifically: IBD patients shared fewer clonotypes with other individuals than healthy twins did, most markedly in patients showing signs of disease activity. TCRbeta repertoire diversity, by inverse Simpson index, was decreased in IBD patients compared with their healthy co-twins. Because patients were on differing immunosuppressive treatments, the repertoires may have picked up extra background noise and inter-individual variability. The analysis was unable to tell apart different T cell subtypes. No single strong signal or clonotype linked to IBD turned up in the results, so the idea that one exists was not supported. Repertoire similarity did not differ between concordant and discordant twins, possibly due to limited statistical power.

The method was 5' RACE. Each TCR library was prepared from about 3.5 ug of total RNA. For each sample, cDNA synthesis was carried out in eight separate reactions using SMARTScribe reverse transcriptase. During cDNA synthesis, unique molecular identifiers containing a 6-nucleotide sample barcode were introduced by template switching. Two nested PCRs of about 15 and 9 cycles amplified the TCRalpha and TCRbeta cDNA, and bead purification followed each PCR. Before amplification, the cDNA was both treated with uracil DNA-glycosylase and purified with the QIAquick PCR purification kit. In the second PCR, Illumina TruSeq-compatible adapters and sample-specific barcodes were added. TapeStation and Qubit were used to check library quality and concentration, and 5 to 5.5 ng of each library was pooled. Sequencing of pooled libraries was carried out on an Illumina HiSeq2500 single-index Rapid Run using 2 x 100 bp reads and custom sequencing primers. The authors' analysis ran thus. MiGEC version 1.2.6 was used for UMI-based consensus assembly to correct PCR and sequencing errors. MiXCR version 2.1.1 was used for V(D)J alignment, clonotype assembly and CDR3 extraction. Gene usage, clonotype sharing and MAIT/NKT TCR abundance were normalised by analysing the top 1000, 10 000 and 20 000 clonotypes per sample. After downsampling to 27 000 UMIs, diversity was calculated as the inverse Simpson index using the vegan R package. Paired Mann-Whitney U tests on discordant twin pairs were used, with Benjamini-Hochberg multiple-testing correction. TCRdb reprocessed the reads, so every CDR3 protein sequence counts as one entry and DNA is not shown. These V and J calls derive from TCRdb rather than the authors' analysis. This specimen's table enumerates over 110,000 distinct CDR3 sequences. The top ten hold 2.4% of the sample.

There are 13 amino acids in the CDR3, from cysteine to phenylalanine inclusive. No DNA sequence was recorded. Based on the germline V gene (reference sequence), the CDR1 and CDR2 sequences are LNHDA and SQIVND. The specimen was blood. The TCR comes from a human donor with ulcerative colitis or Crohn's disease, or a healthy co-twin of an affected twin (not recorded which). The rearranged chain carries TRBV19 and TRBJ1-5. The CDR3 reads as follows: CASSMGFRQPQHF.